This TCR beta chain was obtained from a study of response to subunit inactivated influenza vaccine. The table lists this clonotype with a few counts. Antigen: not known. From the RT-PCR reads, TCRdb called clonotypes with MiXCR, one entry per CDR3 protein. The table lists around 520,000 distinct CDR3 sequences, around 11% of them singletons. Findings and limits, study-wide: Authors suggested each seasonal influenza vaccination recruits few new T cells.

Trimming pared 6 bases from V and 10 bases from J, leaving 18 bases between. The CDR3 runs to 13 residues. The germline V gene encodes CDR1 MGHDK and CDR2 SYGVNS. This TCR was recovered from a man in his fifties or sixties who received an inactivated influenza vaccine. This specimen consisted of PBMCs from blood, obtained on the day of vaccination. V usage is TRBV25-1 and J usage is TRBJ1-1; D is possibly TRBD1 (5 bases). CDR3 coding DNA: TGTGCCAGCAGGACTCACCGGGACCTGGGAGCTTTCTTT. Its protein is CASRTHRDLGAFF.